Sequencing of this T cell receptor beta chain was carried out in a study of cytomegalovirus exposure and HLA in healthy donors (dated by TCRdb to the late 2010s). Study-level background: An earlier analysis of approximately 640 of the donors reported more than 250 Gb of sequence data and 117 million unique TCR beta sequences from 150 million to 200 million T cells. To study patterns of TCR occurrence, a later analysis re-analyzed previously published TCR beta repertoires from 500 to 850 donors and added high-resolution HLA genotyping. About 280 gigabases of sequencing data and approximately 84 million unique TCR sequences were included in an early release covering 500 to 750 HLA-typed donors. Every repertoire in the discovery cohort had been generated on one and the same sequencing platform. In a later genetic analysis, genome-wide SNP genotypes for about 60% of the 666 donors were used, and that subset was treated as a discovery cohort. Besides the first cohort of hundreds of subjects, a separate validation cohort made up of 120 different subjects was used. The study aimed to test whether signatures of past pathogen exposure could be identified by cataloging public T cell receptors. Of the approximately 400 genotyped donors, 75% to 85% were placed in the genetic ancestry cluster associated with self-reported Caucasian donors. In the later analysis, no new phenotypic data were used to find candidate immune exposures; instead, reliance was placed on TCR beta sequences and their occurrence across donors. Among roughly 400 genotyped donors of the cohort, an average of around 240,000 unique TCR beta nucleotide sequences were sequenced per donor, around 18% of them non-productive. Four to six DR-DQ haplotypes were handled as single units for association and clustering, since linkage in the cohort was strong. HLA typing covered class I and class II loci at four-digit resolution. The study combined high-throughput TCR immunosequencing, statistical association of individual TCRs with disease status, and machine learning to predict cytomegalovirus infection status. Donor age, sex, ethnicity and CMV serostatus were compiled alongside the repertoire data. To decide whether each TCR beta V gene segment behaved as functional or pseudogenic, an earlier analysis of fewer than 750 of the donors relied on high-throughput TCR beta sequencing. The number of donors typed differed by locus, with about 629-640 for A, B, C, DRB1 and DQB1, more than 500 for DQA1, 600 to 610 for DPA1, and around 460 for DPB1. Using immunosequencing, the study profiled T cell repertoires from around 670 subjects and related those repertoires to cytomegalovirus serostatus. General findings and caveats noted by the study authors: This cohort had only TCR beta chains sequenced, and the lack of alpha or paired-chain data limited which features could be detected. In a later analysis, several top co-occurrence clusters were reported to appear linked to parvovirus B19, influenza, CMV and Epstein-Barr virus. A further reported finding was that TCR beta sequences accurately predicted the HLA-A and HLA-B alleles for most subjects in the first cohort. A later genetic analysis reported fewer N-insertions in productive TCRs among donors in an Asian-associated ancestry cluster than the roughly 700-donor mean. A later analysis found that most CMV-associated TCR beta chains appeared HLA-restricted, with HLA associations seemingly driven largely by CMV exposure. HLA typing was unavailable for some donors at each locus, so association tests used only the typed subset. While some public TCRs were present in many individuals, most TCR sequences turned up only very rarely across donors. In vitro tests confirmed that a few of the cytomegalovirus-associated TCR beta chains recognize cytomegalovirus antigens. A cluster of highly shared sequence variants was judged likely to represent a technical artifact of the sequencing pipeline. A later genetic analysis associated a missense DCLRE1C variant with V-gene and J-gene trimming of TCR beta chains, and an independent cohort replicated the association. CMV serostatus was the only immune exposure information available for the cohort. According to a later analysis, TCR association rates differed among HLA loci, with DRB1 alleles showing the most associated TCRs and HLA-C alleles showing the fewest. The classifier was reported to diagnose cytomegalovirus status with high specificity and sensitivity in both the original and validation cohorts. Correlated functional status among segregating V segments might reflect linkage disequilibrium, but an unknown experimental factor could not be ruled out. A later analysis associated about 18,000 TCR beta sequences with specific HLA alleles at a false discovery rate of 0.05. A later analysis found that HLA-associated TCR beta chains were more clonally expanded and had lower generation probabilities than equally common non-associated chains. According to the authors, the approach could potentially be generalized to other disease states and immunological phenotypes. In an earlier analysis of some 550 of the donors, most TCR beta V segments were observed in productive rearrangements about 90% or about 30% of the time, broadly matching IMGT annotations. In the study, 150 to 200 TCR beta chains were listed as associated with cytomegalovirus. Some IMGT-functional V segments, including TRBV6-2 and TRBV6-3, could not be distinguished by the 87-base-pair reads and were therefore excluded. When HLA alleles, especially DR and DQ, strongly co-occurred, TCR associations were difficult to assign to individual alleles. Sequencing depth was assumed to be roughly uniform across donors in the presence/absence analyses, though that assumption may not hold. Because counts were too low, approximately 15 rarely observed V segments, including chromosome 9 orphons, were excluded from the earlier analysis of a few hundred of the donors.

Comments on this clone: The target of this receptor is not known. The sample holds no much larger clone one base away, and base qualities are not on file.

The receptor library was made with the immunoSEQ multiplex PCR assay. For the multiplex PCR, a mixture combining 60 forward primers for TCR Vbeta segments and 13 reverse primers for TCR Jbeta segments was used. The CDR3 region of rearranged TCR beta genes was amplified from genomic DNA with a multiplex PCR assay. Amplified TCR beta libraries were sequenced as 87-base-pair reads on the Illumina HiSeq System. Processing in the source paper ran as follows. A later analysis counted tens of millions of unique TCR beta chains across the 550 to 800 repertoires, and 10 million to 12 million of these chains were shared by at least two donors. Raw reads were error-corrected and collapsed into unique sequences by a nearest-neighbor algorithm in which closely related sequences were merged to remove PCR and sequencing errors. Alignment of CDR3 sequences to IMGT reference sequences was used to assign V, D and J gene segments. For a sequence to be retained, a match of at least six nucleotides was required to both a V gene segment and a J gene segment. A rearrangement counted as productive if the CDR3 had no stop codons and remained in frame with V and J, and every other rearrangement counted as non-productive. Following IMGT convention, CDR3 was defined as the stretch from the second conserved V-encoded cysteine to the conserved J-encoded phenylalanine. Sequences without an unambiguous match to a single V gene segment were excluded from the earlier analysis of several hundred of the donors. In an earlier analysis of roughly 500 of the donors, V segments were called functional above 56.7% productive rearrangements and were called segregating when the between-donor standard deviation exceeded 5%. To diagnose cytomegalovirus status from the catalog of TCR beta chain sequences, a statistical classification framework was built. In a later analysis, V and J genes were assigned by comparing TCR nucleotide sequences against IMGT/GENE-DB human TR gene sequences. Using the TCRdist pipeline, a later analysis assigned CDR3 sequences along with most-parsimonious VDJ recombination scenarios. In a later analysis, every TCR beta chain was defined by the combination of its CDR3 amino acid sequence and its V-gene family, and reads without a unique V-gene family were dropped. As a way to deal with suspected cross-contamination and a sequencing artifact, a later analysis dropped more than 500 nucleotide sequences that were highly shared and had low generation probability. In a later analysis, a clonal expansion index was calculated for each public chain from normalized within-repertoire ranks of inferred template counts. A later analysis computed generation probabilities with a VDJ recombination model fitted to out-of-frame rearrangements, and checked the results against IGoR. Hypergeometric tests were used in a later analysis to score TCR-TCR, TCR-HLA and TCR-CMV co-occurrence, with a repertoire-size bias correction applied to the TCR pairs. A later analysis estimated false discovery rates by permuting HLA or CMV assignments 20 times. In a later analysis, co-occurring TCRs were grouped using DBSCAN, with TCRdist sequence similarity added in when clustering inside HLA-allele-positive subsets. Co-occurrence clustering excluded repertoires with fewer than 30,000 or more than 120,000 public chains, plus five with anomalous nucleotide sharing. TCRdb took this table from immuneACCESS and kept in-frame rearrangements with V and J called. Such tables lack part of the clones; where checked against another copy, unresolved V genes explain under half of the gap, and the rest is unexplained. That table is the source of V, J and clone size, and D and trimming were worked out from the DNA. Present in this sample are under 200,000 clones, 75% to 90% of which were seen just once. The ten largest clones capture around 0.31% of the sample.

In the germline V gene, CDR1 corresponds to SNHLY and CDR2 to FYNNEI. The CDR3 measures 15 amino acids from cysteine to phenylalanine. Only the CDR3 region is kept as DNA, spanning 45 bases read in frame from base 1. From V the trimming removes 6 bases and from J it removes 5 bases, while the gene matches leave 4 bases of the junction unaccounted for. In total, 666 healthy bone marrow donors made up the cohort. At the time of sampling, all cohort members were nominally healthy, though unrecorded immune exposures were likely present. The donor was CMV seronegative and was included in the group of 352 seronegative cohort members. A peripheral blood sample was collected from each donor, and TCR beta sequencing was performed on peripheral blood mononuclear cells. The Qiagen DNeasy Blood Extraction Kit was used to extract genomic DNA from the blood cell samples.

The receptor chain draws on TRBV2 and TRBJ2-5; TRBD2 aligns with 15 central bases. Material for sequencing was PBMCs. The sequence was obtained from a woman under 40 in good health and CMV-seronegative. DNA sequence: TGTGCCAGCAGGGGACTAGCGGGAGGTGGGGAGACCCAGTACTTC. This encodes CASRGLAGGGETQYF.